These 18 T cell receptor beta chains came from one sample sequenced in a study of sequential checkpoint blockade in melanoma. The data were produced by immunoSEQ multiplex PCR, yet TCRdb's version contains in-frame clones alone and is incomplete. The sample records about 4,400 clones, around 54% being singletons. As to treatment: randomized to nivolumab then ipilimumab (arm A) or the reverse (arm B). The material sequenced was CD8+ T cells sorted from blood (inferred from file names), taken from a patient given nivolumab and ipilimumab in sequence. Receptors were obtained from a human donor with melanoma.

The J gene is TRBJ2-4, the V gene TRBV29-1; TRBD2 is a possible D gene (6 bases). The CDR3 covers 14 residues. V gave up 5 bases and J gave up 0 bases, with 11 bases separating them. Germline V lookup: CDR1 SQVTM, CDR2 ANQGSEA. The CDR3 loop reads CSVHLGGAKNIQYF. The CDR3 region has the DNA TGCAGCGTTCACCTGGGAGGAGCCAAAAACATTCAGTACTTC.

The rearrangement links TRBV7-9 to TRBJ2-2; possible D gene TRBD1, 5 bases. Germline V CDR1 and CDR2: SEHNR, FQNEAQ (reference sequence). V was shortened by 1 base and J by 6 bases, with 12 bases between the two germline ends. The CDR3 loop spans 15 amino acids. CDR3 DNA: TGTGCCAGCAGCTTAGTGGGGCCGGCGCCCGGGGAGCTGTTTTTT. Protein product: CASSLVGPAPGELFF.

The rearrangement links TRBV4-1 to TRBJ2-1; the match to TRBD2 covers 12 bases. Germline V CDR1 and CDR2: MGHRA, YSYEKL. This CDR3 spans 17 amino acids. The V and J ends lost 3 bases and 6 bases, in that order; junction bases with no gene match: 9. CDR3 sequence reads: CASSQTSGSKGGNEQFF. DNA for the CDR3: TGCGCCAGCAGCCAGACTAGCGGGAGTAAGGGGGGCAATGAGCAGTTCTTC.

A single count supports this clone. Here the CDR3 DNA reads TGTGCCAGTAGTATAGGGGCACTAGCGGGACGCGACAATGAGCAGTTCTTC. Protein: CASSIGALAGRDNEQFF. This chain connects TRBV19 to TRBJ2-1; 10 nucleotides agree with TRBD2. Germline V gene data show CDR1 as LNHDA and CDR2 as SQIVND (reference sequence). The CDR3 totals 17 residues. J gave up 5 bases and V 1 base, and 8 bases lay outside the gene matches.

Only one count was recorded for this clone. The CDR3 nucleotides are TGTGCCAGTAGTTTGGGACTAGCGGGGTACAATGAGCAGTTCTTC. This codes for CASSLGLAGYNEQFF. The V gene is TRBV19, the J gene TRBJ2-1, with 13 bases fitting TRBD2. Germline V gene data show CDR1 as LNHDA and CDR2 as SQIVND (reference sequence). This CDR3 region has 15 residues. V lost 5 bases and J lost 4; bases outside the gene matches: 2.

This clone rates as large. For the CDR3, the DNA is TGTGCCAGCAGCCGCAATAGCGGGGCCTACAATGAGCAGTTCTTC. Translated, it gives CASSRNSGAYNEQFF. V is TRBV7-9 and J is TRBJ2-1, with TRBD2 identical over 8 bases. Losses at the gene ends were 5 bases for V and 2 bases for J; bases not matched to a gene: 5. CDR3 size: 15 residues. The V gene's germline CDR1 is SEHNR and CDR2 FQNEAQ (reference sequence).

This clone was counted a few times. The chain is built from TRBV7-9 and TRBJ1-5; the D is unclear. The ends were cut back, 4 bases at V and 3 bases at J, with 10 bases in the middle. This CDR3 contains 14 residues. Germline CDR1 and CDR2: SEHNR and FQNEAQ (reference sequence). CDR3 coding DNA: TGTGCCAGCAGCTCAGGCTTTGACAATCAGCCCCAGCATTTT. Protein sequence: CASSSGFDNQPQHF.

For the CDR3, the DNA is TGTGCCAGCTCACCACTTGCGGGGACTAGCCTAGGGAATGAGCAGTTCTTC. This sequence encodes CASSPLAGTSLGNEQFF. The V call is TRBV18, the J call TRBJ2-1, with 9 bases that match TRBD2. CDR3 length: 17 amino acids. CDR1 is KGHSH, CDR2 LQKENI, per germline. V lost 1 base to trimming and J lost 7 bases; unmatched junction nucleotides: 11.

The chain joins TRBV28 to TRBJ2-1; 13 positions match TRBD2. Unmatched junction bases numbered 11, after V lost 9 bases and J lost 9 bases. The CDR3 has 15 amino acids. Germline V gives CDR1 MDHEN, CDR2 SYDVKM. CDR3 sequence reads: CASELAGGFDGEQFF. CDR3 DNA: TGTGCCAGTGAACTAGCGGGAGGGTTCGATGGTGAGCAGTTCTTC.

This chain connects TRBV7-9 to TRBJ1-1; D gene unclear. CDR1 SEHNR and CDR2 FQNEAQ come from the germline V gene (reference sequence). This CDR3 comprises 15 residues. The V end was cut by 0 bases, the J end by 1 base, with 9 bases between. The DNA of the CDR3 is TGTGCCAGCAGCTTAGCTGGGCAGGAGAACACTGAAGCTTTCTTT. Protein sequence: CASSLAGQENTEAFF.

The chain links TRBV7-3 to TRBJ2-3, with D perhaps matching TRBD1 (6 bases). Trimming stripped 1 base from V and 1 base from J, with 9 bases between. Germline CDR1 and CDR2: SGHTA and FQGTGA. The CDR3 consists of 15 residues. The CDR3 reads CASSLIGGGTDTQYF. CDR3 coding DNA: TGTGCCAGCAGCTTAATAGGGGGAGGCACAGATACGCAGTATTTT.

The chain links TRBV6-5 to TRBJ1-5, with D unresolved. The germline V and J ends were trimmed by 6 bases and 6 bases, with 12 bases remaining between them. This CDR3 is built from 13 residues. Germline values: CDR1 MNHEY, CDR2 SVGAGI. This CDR3 reads CASSSSVTQPQHF. The CDR3 bases are TGTGCCAGCAGCTCTAGTGTAACTCAGCCCCAGCATTTT.

This clone was seen a few times. V gene TRBV23-1 combines with J gene TRBJ1-6, with TRBD1 as a possible D gene (5 bases). TRBV23-1 is annotated as an ORF whose role is uncertain. This CDR3 comprises 15 residues. V was trimmed by 11 bases and J by 5 bases, leaving 19 bases between them. The CDR3 coding sequence is TGCGCCCAGCAAGTGCACAGGACGAATAATTCACCCCTCCACTTT. Protein sequence: CAQQVHRTNNSPLHF.

The chain employs TRBV29-1 and TRBJ2-3; 12 bases map to TRBD2. Unmatched junction bases numbered 11, after V lost 2 bases and J lost 2 bases. This CDR3 contains 18 residues. The germline V gene has CDR1 SQVTM and CDR2 ANQGSEA. The CDR3 coding sequence is TGCAGCGTTGAAACTAGCGGGAGGCGATTAGGTACCACAGATACGCAGTATTTT. This gives the protein CSVETSGRRLGTTDTQYF.

This clone was seen only a few times. This chain links TRBV18 with TRBJ2-7, with 7 nucleotides matching TRBD1. CDR1 is KGHSH and CDR2 is LQKENI in the germline V gene. The CDR3 is 17 residues long. With V trimmed by 5 bases and J by 4 bases, 17 bases remained unmatched. The CDR3: CASSTTGGQASVYEQYF. The CDR3 region has the DNA TGTGCCAGCTCAACAACAGGAGGACAGGCCTCAGTATACGAGCAGTACTTC.

The chain combines TRBV15 with TRBJ1-6; D is uncertain. V dropped 4 bases and J dropped 9 bases, with 13 bases sitting between them. The CDR3 covers 14 residues. Germline assignment: CDR1 LNHNV and CDR2 YYDKDF (reference sequence). The CDR3 protein is CATSTIAGGSPLHF. The CDR3 bases are TGTGCCACCAGCACTATAGCGGGCGGTTCACCCCTCCACTTT.

This chain joins TRBV9 and TRBJ1-4; 7 bases match TRBD1. Germline-derived CDR1 and CDR2 are SGDLS and YYNGEE. The CDR3 covers 13 residues. With 2 bases clipped from V and 8 bases from J, the junction kept 3 bases outside the gene matches. The chain's CDR3 is CASSVRTGEKLFF. Here the CDR3 DNA reads TGTGCCAGCAGCGTGAGGACAGGAGAAAAACTGTTTTTT.

This chain uses TRBV7-9 with TRBJ2-7; D uncertain. The germline gives CDR1 SEHNR, CDR2 FQNEAQ (reference sequence). The CDR3 runs 13 residues. V was pared by 4 bases and J by 1 base, with 8 bases between. CDR3 nucleotides: TGTGCCAGCAGCTCCCAGATATCCTACGAGCAGTACTTC. It yields the protein CASSSQISYEQYF.